This paragraph reports one T cell receptor beta chain. The record originates from a study of blood T cell repertoires in COVID-19. Study in general: COVID-19 samples collected from the United States, Italy and Spain covered acute and convalescent phases. Sources were T cells, B-cell-depleted T cells, or PBMCs; the material itself was cDNA or gDNA.

The V gene end was trimmed by 2 bases and the J gene end by 5 bases; junction bases not matched to a gene: 10. Per germline, CDR1 ENHRY and CDR2 SYGVKD. This CDR3 is 16 amino acids long. The authors' processing: By means of reference gene primer amplification, nucleated cell counts were estimated. Libraries were prepared by immunoSEQ multiplex PCR; TCRdb keeps only in-frame clonotypes and omits some of them. That table furnishes V, J and clone size, whereas the DNA furnished D and trimming. The sample lists about 74,000 clones; just over 85% were seen once. The specimen was peripheral blood. This TCR was sampled from an elderly woman with active or convalescent COVID-19. The chain carries TRBV10-3 and TRBJ2-5; 8 nucleotides align to TRBD2. This CDR3 is CAISELRAGDGETQYF. In DNA form, the CDR3 reads TGTGCCATCAGTGAGCTCAGAGCGGGAGACGGGGAGACCCAGTACTTC.